This TCR beta chain was documented in a study of identical twins (dated by TCRdb to about 2016). Some background on the complete study: The study deep-sequenced TCR alpha and beta repertoires from monozygotic twins, unrelated adults of various ages and cord blood to test whether fetal clonotypes persist. To rule out contamination, replicate twin experiments were performed at different times with different library preparation protocols. What the research found in general, with its limitations: The excess sharing between twins in beta out-of-frame sequences was weaker because fewer shared sequences reduced the signal-to-noise ratio. In monozygotic twins, recombination models systematically underestimated out-of-frame TCR alpha sharing, but the models matched the sharing seen between unrelated individuals. Abundant cord blood beta clonotypes had fewer insertions, young adult naive repertoires showed a similar but weaker trend, and memory repertoires showed no such trend. Compared with coincidental sharing between unrelated individuals, out-of-frame TCR alpha sequences shared between twins showed an excess of sequences with low generation probability. Invariant T cells such as MAIT and iNKT could partly confound zero-insertion analyses, though diverse VJ usage argued against this for most clonotypes. Because the same donors could not be followed over many years, the conclusions relied on cross-sectional statistical analysis.

Worth noting for this clonotype: Its antigen remains undetermined. Base qualities were left out, and no much larger clone turns up one base away.

At the junction V is shortened by 8 bases and J by 5 bases; bases outside the gene matches: 5. From the cysteine up to the phenylalanine, the CDR3 has a length of 12 residues. Only the CDR3 DNA stays, 36 bases, in frame from base 1. Only healthy Caucasian donors were included. The twin cohort consisted of three pairs of female monozygotic twins, all aged about 18 to 30 years. Positive isolation kits from Invitrogen were used to isolate CD4+ and CD8+ T cell populations. The library relied on 5' RACE. The sample was run on an Illumina HiSeq 2000. A universal primer binding site was added through template switching, and the final cDNA carried a unique molecular identifier so that TCR cDNA molecules could be counted accurately. First-strand cDNA for TCR alpha and beta chains was synthesized from specific primers in the conserved constant-segment region. To control for contamination, every cDNA library carried two barcodes: a SMART-Mk sample barcode plus Illumina barcodes. TruSeq adapter sequences, together with Illumina sample barcodes, were added in two successive PCR steps. The Illumina HiSeq platform was used with custom primers to sequence TCR alpha and beta cDNA libraries. From the authors' description of their analysis: MiGEC processed the raw reads to extract unique molecular identifiers, while MiXCR was used to determine the CDR3 positions. Recombination models were inferred per individual with the repgenHMM and IGoR tools using an EM algorithm. Shared clonotypes were analyzed with the tcR package in R, and sharing was normalized by the product of cloneset sizes. Out-of-frame nonproductive sequences were analyzed to study raw recombination free of thymic and clonal selection effects. TCRdb reanalyzed the raw reads on its own, using fastp at Q25 for trimming and MiXCR for clone calling, and kept in-frame beta chains. Records with the same CDR3 protein are collapsed into one entry carrying the most frequent genes and DNA. Here the V and J calls rest on TCRdb's processing, not on the authors' analysis. The sample table holds 300,000 to 400,000 distinct CDR3 sequences, of which about 12% were seen once. The biggest ten clones account for roughly 7% of the sample.

The data were also submitted as part of a second study, on yellow fever vaccine responses in identical twins. Per that second paper: The authors reported that the T cell response to vaccination in identical twins appeared partly convergent and partly personalized. The study precisely tracked vaccine-responding T cell clones in identical twins.

The clonotype originates from a woman aged 18-29 years in good health. Sequenced: CD8+ T cells sorted from blood. The chain uses TRBV12-3 or TRBV12-4 and TRBJ2-7, with 8 bases in between that match TRBD2. The DNA sequence is TGTGCCAGCGCGGTCGGGGGGGACGAGCAGTACTTC. Its coded protein is CASAVGGDEQYF.